A selection of T cell receptor beta chains follows, all from one sample in a study of blood T cell repertoires in COVID-19. TCRdb's copy holds only in-frame clones and misses some; the assay was immunoSEQ multiplex PCR. Here the sample spans some 110,000 clones, around 87% being singletons. The sample comprised peripheral blood. All receptors come from a human donor in a cohort sampled during active COVID-19. Each CDR3 is given without its conserved first and last residue. The order of the fields is J gene, V gene, D gene, CDR3 protein. D genes are given only for firm matches.

TRBJ2-3 TRBV19 TRBD2 ASTSWGGSTDTQY
TRBJ1-1 TRBV30 . AWNPLNRAENTEAF
TRBJ1-4 TRBV5-1 . ASSLGSAATNEKLF
TRBJ1-5 TRBV7-2 . ASSSIEAAPQH
TRBJ2-1 TRBV6-4 . ASSDGGRNYNEQF
TRBJ2-3 TRBV24-1 . ATSDNPADTQY
TRBJ2-1 TRBV19 TRBD2 ASVSPSGTPREQF
TRBJ2-5 TRBV6-5 . ASSYSIGPGRSTQY
TRBJ2-7 TRBV7-9 . ASTEFEGQRAEQY
TRBJ1-1 TRBV6-1 . ASSETGRNTEAF
TRBJ1-3 TRBV7-2 . ASSLVVGGRDTIY
TRBJ1-1 TRBV4-2 . ASSQAGVIAEAF
TRBJ2-5 TRBV5-1 . ASSLVPDREGETQY
TRBJ2-2 TRBV18 TRBD1 ASSRGTDTGELF
TRBJ1-1 TRBV5-1 TRBD1 ASSGQGSTEAF
TRBJ2-3 TRBV9 TRBD1 ASSSYGGQAADTQY
TRBJ2-2 TRBV7-7 TRBD2 ASSPRTSGSSGTGELF
TRBJ2-5 TRBV19 TRBD1 ASSDRVGETQY
TRBJ1-3 TRBV2 . ASSEDGGPWSSGNTIY
TRBJ2-2 TRBV6-5 . ASSLSSVTTGELF
TRBJ1-2 TRBV7-9 TRBD1 ASSPILVDRGNYGYT
TRBJ1-2 TRBV7-8 . ASSLAAGYGYT
TRBJ1-1 TRBV11-2 . ASSLGGTRF
TRBJ1-1 TRBV19 . ASSPPAGLNTEAF
TRBJ2-7 TRBV6-6 . ASSYSAGPYEQY
TRBJ2-5 TRBV2 TRBD2 ASSGSGGGLVETQY
TRBJ2-3 TRBV5-1 TRBD1 ASSHSGTGVLDTQY
TRBJ1-1 TRBV27 . ASRGVLTEAF
TRBJ1-4 TRBV14 TRBD1 ASSQNRGGEKLF
TRBJ2-1 TRBV19 TRBD2 ASSISGLASGGNNEQF
TRBJ2-1 TRBV6-1 TRBD2 ASSEGVLAGGPVL
TRBJ2-2 TRBV4-1 . ASSRRTPENTGELF
TRBJ2-7 TRBV7-2 TRBD1 ASSLKAPWTGAPTSQY
TRBJ1-1 TRBV20-1 . SAPGVAEAF
TRBJ1-1 TRBV12-2 . ASRPADEQGSTEAF
TRBJ2-5 TRBV7-9 . ASSSSGLQERETQY
TRBJ2-1 TRBV24-1 TRBD2 ATAKQREGLNEQF
TRBJ2-1 TRBV10-1 . ASSDQFAYNEQF
TRBJ2-2 TRBV5-6 . ASSTLQRHTGELF
TRBJ2-2 TRBV6-5 . ASNTQGSNTGELF
TRBJ2-2 TRBV6-5 TRBD2 ASSRTSADTGELF
TRBJ2-1 TRBV29-1 . SAGGGGRTGGGNEQF